This TCR beta chain was retrieved from a study of identical twins. This clonotype was detected many times. Its matching antigen is unknown. TCRdb reprocessed the 5' RACE reads with MiXCR, giving one entry per CDR3 protein. The data show 400,000 to 550,000 distinct CDR3 sequences, around an eighth seen once. Study observations and caveats: Within cord blood, abundant beta clonotypes carried fewer insertions, but memory repertoires showed no such trend. There was an excess of low generation probability in the out-of-frame alpha sequences that twins shared.

Trimming removed 6 bases from V and 0 bases from J; junction bases left unmatched: 4. CDR3 size: 15 residues. Germline V gene data show CDR1 as MNHEY and CDR2 as SVGEGT. Every sampled donor was Caucasian and healthy. This sample was also put to use in a study of yellow fever vaccine responses in identical twins. That source adds: Reports say the vaccine T cell response in twins looked partly convergent and partly personalized.

The sequence was obtained from a woman aged 18 to 35 in good health. V and J are TRBV6-2 or TRBV6-3 and TRBJ2-1, with 8 bases matching TRBD2. The material sequenced was CD4+ T cells sorted from blood. The CDR3 here is CASRSSGNSYNEQFF. In DNA, the CDR3 is TGTGCCAGCAGGAGTAGCGGGAACTCCTACAATGAGCAGTTCTTC.